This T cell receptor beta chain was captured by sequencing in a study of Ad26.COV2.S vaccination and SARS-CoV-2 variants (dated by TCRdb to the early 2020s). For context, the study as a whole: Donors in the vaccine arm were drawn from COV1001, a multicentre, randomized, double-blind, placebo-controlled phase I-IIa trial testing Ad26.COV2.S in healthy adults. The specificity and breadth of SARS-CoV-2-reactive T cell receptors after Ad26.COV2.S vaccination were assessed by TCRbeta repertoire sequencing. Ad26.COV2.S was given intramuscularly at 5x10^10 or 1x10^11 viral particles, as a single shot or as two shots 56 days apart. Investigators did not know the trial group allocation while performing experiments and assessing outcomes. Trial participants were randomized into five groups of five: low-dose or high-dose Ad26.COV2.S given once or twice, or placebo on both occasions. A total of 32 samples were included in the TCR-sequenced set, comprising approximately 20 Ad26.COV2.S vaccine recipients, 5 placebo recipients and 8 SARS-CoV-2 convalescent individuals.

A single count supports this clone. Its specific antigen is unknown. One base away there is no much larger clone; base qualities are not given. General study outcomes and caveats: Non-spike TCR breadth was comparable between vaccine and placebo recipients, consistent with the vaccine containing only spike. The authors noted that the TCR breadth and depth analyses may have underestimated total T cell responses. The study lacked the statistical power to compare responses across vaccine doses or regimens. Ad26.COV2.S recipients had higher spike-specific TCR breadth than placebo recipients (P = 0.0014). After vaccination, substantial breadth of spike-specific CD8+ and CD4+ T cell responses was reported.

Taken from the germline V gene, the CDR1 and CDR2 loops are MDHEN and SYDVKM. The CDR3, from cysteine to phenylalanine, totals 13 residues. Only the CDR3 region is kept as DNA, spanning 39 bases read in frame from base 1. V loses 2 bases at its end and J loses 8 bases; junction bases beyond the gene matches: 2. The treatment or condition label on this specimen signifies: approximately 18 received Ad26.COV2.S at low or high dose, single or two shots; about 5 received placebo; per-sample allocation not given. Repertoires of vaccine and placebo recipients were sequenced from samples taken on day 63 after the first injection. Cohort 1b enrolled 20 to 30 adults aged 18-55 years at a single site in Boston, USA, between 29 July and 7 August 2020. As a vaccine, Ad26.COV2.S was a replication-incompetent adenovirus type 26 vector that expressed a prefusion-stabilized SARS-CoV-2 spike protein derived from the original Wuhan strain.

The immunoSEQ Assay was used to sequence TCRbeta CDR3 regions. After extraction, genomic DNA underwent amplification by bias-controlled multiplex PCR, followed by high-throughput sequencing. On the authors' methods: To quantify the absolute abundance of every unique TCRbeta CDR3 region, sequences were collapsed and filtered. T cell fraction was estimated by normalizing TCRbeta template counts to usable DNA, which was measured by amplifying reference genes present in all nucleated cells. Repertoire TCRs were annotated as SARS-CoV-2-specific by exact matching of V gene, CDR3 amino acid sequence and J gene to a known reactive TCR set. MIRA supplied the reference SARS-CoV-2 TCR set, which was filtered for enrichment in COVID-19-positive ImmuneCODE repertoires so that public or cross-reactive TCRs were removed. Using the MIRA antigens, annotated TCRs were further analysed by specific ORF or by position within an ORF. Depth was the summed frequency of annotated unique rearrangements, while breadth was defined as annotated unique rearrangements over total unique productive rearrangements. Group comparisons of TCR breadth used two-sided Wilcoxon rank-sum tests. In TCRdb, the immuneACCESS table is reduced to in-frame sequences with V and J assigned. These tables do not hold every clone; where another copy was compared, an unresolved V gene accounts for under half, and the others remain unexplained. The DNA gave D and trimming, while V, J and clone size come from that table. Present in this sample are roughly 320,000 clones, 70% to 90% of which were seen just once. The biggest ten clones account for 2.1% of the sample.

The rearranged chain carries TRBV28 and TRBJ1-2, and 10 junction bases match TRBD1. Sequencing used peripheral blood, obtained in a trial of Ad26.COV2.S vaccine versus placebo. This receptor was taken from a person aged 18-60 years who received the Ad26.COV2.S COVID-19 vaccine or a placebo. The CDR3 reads CASSLDRGRGYTF. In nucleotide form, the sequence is TGTGCCAGCAGTTTAGACAGGGGGCGAGGCTACACCTTC.